This section outlines one TCR beta chain sequence together with its context. This sample was included in a study of blood T cell repertoires in COVID-19. Whole-study context: The samples span acute and convalescent COVID-19 from the United States, Italy and Spain. PBMCs, B-cell-depleted T cells, or T cells were the source of the cDNA or gDNA that made up the material.

Authors' analysis steps: How many nucleated cells were present was estimated from reference gene primer amplification. Produced via immunoSEQ multiplex PCR; TCRdb's table is partial and in-frame only. V, J and clone size derive from that table, while D and trimming were established from the DNA sequence. There are some 300,000 clones in the sample; around 90% occur only once, and 1% to 1.5% lies in the top ten. CDR3 length: 15 residues. J gave up 5 bases and V 4 bases, and 8 bases lay outside the gene matches. The V gene's germline CDR1 is SQVTM and CDR2 ANQGSEA. The source of this sequence is an older man with acute or convalescent COVID-19. V usage is TRBV29-1 and J usage is TRBJ1-1, with 12 bases lining up with TRBD1. The sequencing input was peripheral blood. In DNA form, the CDR3 reads TGCAGCGTTGCCGGGACAGGGGGCGCCGGGACTGAAGCTTTCTTT. This gives the protein CSVAGTGGAGTEAFF.